Listed below are T cell receptor beta chains from one sample, sequenced in a study of T-cell memory formation after mild COVID-19. Each CDR3 protein gets one entry after TCRdb re-called the 5' RACE reads with MiXCR. The sample holds 130,000 to 150,000 distinct CDR3 sequences; roughly 19% are singletons and the top ten take about 2.3%. The sample was PBMCs or a T cell subset sorted from them (not recorded which). The origin of the receptors is an adult woman who had mild COVID-19 (a few samples of this study predate the infection). Cell type and time point are not known. CDR3s include the opening cysteine and the closing phenylalanine or tryptophan. The D gene is left open where the match is weak. Clone size is given for some rows only: seen once, a few or many times, or a class if the clone is expanded.

V gene	clone size	J gene	D gene	CDR3 protein	CDR3 DNA
TRBV7-2	NA	TRBJ2-7	TRBD1	CAVEGQGAYEQYF	TGCGCAGTCGAGGGACAGGGGGCCTACGAGCAGTACTTC
TRBV6-5	few	TRBJ2-2	NA	CASSYSGRNTGELFF	TGTGCCAGCAGTTACTCGGGCAGGAACACCGGGGAGCTGTTTTTT
TRBV7-6	NA	TRBJ2-2	TRBD2	CASSPGTKNAGELFF	TGTGCCAGCAGCCCAGGGACTAAGAATGCCGGGGAGCTGTTTTTT
TRBV18	NA	TRBJ1-6	TRBD1	CASSVDRGWSPLHF	TGTGCCAGCTCAGTCGACAGGGGATGGTCACCCCTCCACTTT
TRBV7-6	few	TRBJ2-1	TRBD2	CASSLMVAGGTGEQFF	TGTGCCAGCAGCTTAATGGTGGCCGGGGGGACGGGTGAGCAGTTCTTC
TRBV12-3/TRBV12-4	NA	TRBJ1-2	TRBD1	CASRETGQGGYGYTF	TGTGCCAGCAGGGAAACCGGACAGGGGGGCTATGGCTACACCTTC
TRBV20-1	NA	TRBJ2-1	TRBD2	CSAASGTAYNEQFF	TGCAGTGCTGCGAGCGGGACTGCCTACAATGAGCAGTTCTTC
TRBV4-2	many	TRBJ2-1	NA	CASSQDPGDNEQFF	TGTGCCAGCAGCCAAGACCCTGGGGACAATGAGCAGTTCTTC
TRBV5-6	NA	TRBJ2-5	TRBD2	CASSPTSGGLQETQYF	TGTGCCAGCAGCCCGACTAGCGGGGGGCTCCAAGAGACCCAGTACTTC
TRBV3-1	many	TRBJ2-7	NA	CASSPRDSLGQYF	TGTGCCAGCAGCCCGCGGGACTCGCTGGGGCAGTACTTC
TRBV12-5	NA	TRBJ2-3	TRBD2	CASGFTPLAGRTDTQYF	TGTGCTAGTGGTTTTACCCCCTTAGCGGGGCGCACAGATACGCAGTATTTT
TRBV5-1	NA	TRBJ2-7	NA	CASSVGTVNSYEQYF	TGCGCCAGCAGCGTCGGGACGGTTAACTCCTACGAGCAGTACTTC
TRBV7-9	few	TRBJ2-7	NA	CASSSQYEQYF	TGTGCCAGCAGCTCCCAATACGAGCAGTACTTC
TRBV7-6	many	TRBJ2-3	NA	CASSHTGAPSTDTQYF	TGTGCCAGCAGCCACACCGGGGCGCCGAGCACAGATACGCAGTATTTT
TRBV3-1	NA	TRBJ1-6	NA	CASSQVDRYSYNSPLHF	TGTGCCAGCAGCCAAGTGGACCGGTACTCCTATAATTCACCCCTCCACTTT
TRBV20-1	NA	TRBJ2-5	NA	CSARDPVRTPQETQYF	TGCAGTGCTAGAGATCCTGTGAGGACGCCTCAAGAGACCCAGTACTTC